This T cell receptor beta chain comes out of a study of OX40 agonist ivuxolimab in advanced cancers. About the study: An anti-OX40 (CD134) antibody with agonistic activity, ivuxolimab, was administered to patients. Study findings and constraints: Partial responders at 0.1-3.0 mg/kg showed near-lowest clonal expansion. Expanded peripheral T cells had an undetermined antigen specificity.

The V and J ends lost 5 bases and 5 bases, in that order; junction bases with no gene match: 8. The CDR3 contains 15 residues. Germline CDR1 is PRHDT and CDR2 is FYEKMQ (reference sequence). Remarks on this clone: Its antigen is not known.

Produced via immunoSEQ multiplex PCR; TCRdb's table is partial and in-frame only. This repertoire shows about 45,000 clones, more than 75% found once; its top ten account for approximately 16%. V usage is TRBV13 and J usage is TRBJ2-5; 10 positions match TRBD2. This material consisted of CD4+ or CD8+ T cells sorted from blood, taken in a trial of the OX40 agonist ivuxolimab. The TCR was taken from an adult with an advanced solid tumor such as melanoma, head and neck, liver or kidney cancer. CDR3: CASSPLAGVVETQYF. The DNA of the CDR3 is TGTGCCAGCAGCCCCCTAGCGGGAGTGGTGGAGACCCAGTACTTC.